Listed here are 20 T cell receptor beta chains from one sample, sequenced in a study of CD8+CD57+ T cells in acquired aplastic anemia. Genomic DNA acted as the template from which TCR beta VDJ combination and CDR3 sequence profiling were carried out. Via MiXCR, TCRdb re-called the reads, giving one row per CDR3 protein. This sample has fewer than 200,000 distinct CDR3 sequences; roughly 48% occur once, and the top ten carry 1.1%. The material sequenced was sorted CD4+, CD8+, or CD8+CD57+ T cells (not recorded which) from PBMCs. All receptors derive from a human donor in good health.

The rearrangement links TRBV19 to TRBJ1-2; the match to TRBD1 covers 7 bases. Germline CDR1 reads LNHDA; CDR2 reads SQIVND (reference sequence). The CDR3 is 16 residues long. V shed 9 bases and J 2 bases; nucleotides not matched to a gene: 15. The CDR3 is CASNSGTAQENYGYTF. As DNA, the CDR3 is TGTGCCAGCAACTCCGGGACAGCCCAGGAAAACTATGGCTACACCTTC.

Ten or more counts support this clonotype. The chain links TRBV20-1 to TRBJ1-4, with unresolved D. The ends were cut back, 5 bases at V and 6 bases at J, with 7 bases in the middle. The CDR3 consists of 11 residues. The V gene's germline CDR1 is DFQATT and CDR2 SNEGSKA (reference sequence). The CDR3 region is CSAFRDEKLFF. DNA for the CDR3: TGCAGTGCTTTTAGGGATGAAAAACTGTTTTTT.

This clonotype was seen at least ten times. This sequence joins TRBV10-1 and TRBJ2-4, with 10 bases matching TRBD2. Losses at the gene ends were 0 bases for V and 5 bases for J; bases not matched to a gene: 16. CDR1 and CDR2 (germline): WNHNN, SYGVQD (reference sequence). The length of the CDR3 is 20 residues. CDR3 residues: CASSESLEREGLGIQNIQYF. As DNA, the CDR3 is TGCGCCAGCAGTGAGTCTCTTGAGCGGGAGGGCCTAGGTATCCAAAACATTCAGTACTTC.

The chain combines TRBV6-5 with TRBJ2-3; TRBD1 matches 9 bases. V trimming: 2 bases; J trimming: 3 bases; junction bases outside the gene matches: 3. Germline V gene lookup returns CDR1 MNHEY and CDR2 SVGAGI. CDR3 length: 15 residues. DNA for the CDR3: TGTGCCAGCAGTTACCTAGGACAGGGGACAGATACGCAGTATTTT. Translated: CASSYLGQGTDTQYF.

A note on this clonotype: A clone one base away is much larger, so this may be a read error. V is TRBV7-9 and J is TRBJ2-2; D unclear. This CDR3 has 11 amino acids. Germline-derived CDR1 and CDR2 are SEHNR and FQNEAQ (reference sequence). The V gene lost 7 bases and the J gene lost 7 bases, with 7 bases spanning the gap. This chain's CDR3 is CASMLSGELFF. The DNA for the CDR3 is TGTGCCAGCATGCTTAGCGGGGAGCTGTTTTTT.

This clonotype showed up many times. The rearrangement joins TRBV7-2 to TRBJ2-3; D is uncertain. V lost 5 bases and J lost 1, with 10 bases in between. Germline CDR1 is SGHTA and CDR2 is FQGNSA. The CDR3 runs to 14 residues. The CDR3 sequence: CASSPPPGTDTQYF. The CDR3 nucleotides read TGTGCCAGCAGCCCCCCTCCGGGCACAGATACGCAGTATTTT.

This chain connects TRBV20-1 to TRBJ2-7, with 11 bases that match TRBD1. Trimming cost V 1 base and J 4 bases; bases outside gene matches: 3. The CDR3 spans 14 residues. CDR1 and CDR2 from the germline V gene are DFQATT and SNEGSKA (reference sequence). The CDR3 bases are TGCAGTGCTAGAGGGACAGGGGGCAAGTACGAGCAGTACTTC. Translating it yields CSARGTGGKYEQYF.

This clonotype was picked up many times. The V gene is TRBV20-1, the J gene TRBJ1-5, with TRBD1 as a possible D gene (6 bases). The CDR3 runs to 13 residues. CDR1 is DFQATT and CDR2 is SNEGSKA in the germline V gene (reference sequence). Trimming stripped 2 bases from V and 7 bases from J, with 12 bases between. In DNA, the CDR3 is TGCAGTGCTAGAACAGGGTCAGGCCAGCCCCAGCATTTT. Protein: CSARTGSGQPQHF.

On this clonotype: With a much larger clone just one base away, this may be a read error. The gene calls are TRBV4-1 and TRBJ2-4, with D unresolved. V lost 0 bases and J lost 4, with 10 bases in between. CDR1 MGHRA and CDR2 YSYEKL come from the germline V gene. The CDR3 sequence is 15 residues long. The CDR3 coding sequence is TGCGCCAGCAGCCAAGATGAGAGTATTAAAAACATTCAGTACTTC. Its translation: CASSQDESIKNIQYF.

This rearrangement joins TRBV25-1 to TRBJ2-1; tentatively, D is TRBD2 (6 bases). CDR1 and CDR2 from the germline V gene are MGHDK and SYGVNS. V gave up 1 base and J gave up 4 bases, with 11 bases separating them. The CDR3 has 15 amino acids. CDR3 loop: CASSESTSLYNEQFF. CDR3 nucleotide sequence: TGTGCCAGCAGTGAATCTACTAGCCTATACAATGAGCAGTTCTTC.

To note about this clonotype: The CDR3 carries no conserved terminal phenylalanine or tryptophan, so it likely arises from a read error. The chain couples TRBV7-3 to TRBJ1-1, with D unresolved. Trimming removed 5 bases at V and 1 base at J, with 8 bases between. This CDR3 contains 13 residues. Germline CDR1 reads SGHTA; CDR2 reads FQGTGA. CDR3: CASSVQRNTEAFL. Written as DNA, the CDR3 is TGTGCCAGCAGCGTCCAGAGGAACACTGAAGCTTTCTTG.

On this clonotype itself: This may stem from a read error, because a much larger clone lies one nucleotide away. V usage is TRBV12-3 or TRBV12-4 and J usage is TRBJ2-5, with 7 positions matching TRBD2. CDR3 length equals 17 residues. The V and J ends lost 4 bases and 9 bases, in that order; junction bases with no gene match: 20. CDR3 in amino acids: CASSSSPGTSYAGAQYF. CDR3 bases: TGTGCCAGCAGTTCCTCCCCGGGGACCTCCTACGCGGGGGCCCAGTACTTC.

This clonotype has ten or more counts. The chain links TRBV7-3 to TRBJ1-2; D is possibly TRBD1 (6 bases). V was trimmed by 3 bases and J by 6 bases, leaving 11 bases between them. The germline V gene encodes CDR1 SGHTA and CDR2 FQGTGA. The CDR3 has 13 residues. The CDR3 DNA sequence: TGTGCCAGCAGCTTGACAGGCTCTGATGGCTACACCTTC. Its translation: CASSLTGSDGYTF.

The V gene is TRBV10-3, the J gene TRBJ2-1; TRBD2 matches at 7 bases. V trimming: 4 bases; J trimming: 7 bases; junction bases outside the gene matches: 7. Germline V gene data show CDR1 as ENHRY and CDR2 as SYGVKD. This CDR3 region has 14 residues. The CDR3 coding sequence is TGTGCCATCAGTGCCGAGCGGGATGCTAATGAGCAGTTCTTC. It encodes CAISAERDANEQFF.

The chain recombines TRBV2 with TRBJ2-3; 10 positions agree with TRBD1. Trimming cost V 6 bases and J 2 bases; bases outside gene matches: 5. The length of the CDR3 is 15 residues. The germline V gene encodes CDR1 SNHLY and CDR2 FYNNEI. The CDR3 DNA reads as TGTGCCAGCAGCCCGACAGGGGGCCACACAGATACGCAGTATTTT. Its translation: CASSPTGGHTDTQYF.

This clonotype was counted a few times. The chain employs TRBV12-3 or TRBV12-4 and TRBJ1-3; D gene unclear. This CDR3 has 13 amino acids. V lost 6 bases, J lost 4 bases, and 10 bases lay in between. The CDR3 DNA sequence: TGTGCCAGCAGCCCTATACAGGGAAACACCATATATTTT. The encoded protein is CASSPIQGNTIYF.

The chain combines TRBV30 with TRBJ1-5, with TRBD1 identical over 7 bases. V shed 3 bases and J 3 bases; nucleotides not matched to a gene: 2. The V gene's germline CDR1 is GTSNPN and CDR2 SVGIG (reference sequence). The CDR3 loop spans 13 amino acids. CDR3 coding DNA: TGTGCCTGGAGGACAGGGATCAATCAGCCCCAGCATTTT. Protein product: CAWRTGINQPQHF.

This chain links TRBV25-1 with TRBJ1-3, with D possibly matching TRBD1 (5 bases). V was cut by 6 bases and J by 2 bases, with 14 bases left in between. From germline, CDR1 is MGHDK and CDR2 SYGVNS. The length of the CDR3 is 15 residues. CDR3 in DNA: TGTGCCAGCAGCCTGGGGGGGGAAACTGGAAACACCATATATTTT. It codes for CASSLGGETGNTIYF.

This clonotype showed up many times. This chain joins TRBV6-4 and TRBJ1-2; D uncertain. Germline V gives CDR1 MRHNA, CDR2 SNTAGT. The CDR3 is 13 residues long. V was trimmed by 8 bases and J by 0 bases, leaving 10 bases between them. The CDR3 reads CASRPDPNYGYTF. DNA for the CDR3: TGTGCCAGCCGGCCAGACCCTAACTATGGCTACACCTTC.

The rearrangement joins TRBV7-1 to TRBJ2-1, with D possibly matching TRBD2 (7 bases). TRBV7-1 is marked as an open reading frame, function uncertain. The CDR3 length is 18 residues. V lost 5 bases to trimming and J lost 3 bases, with 23 bases between them. The CDR3 bases are TGTGCCAGCAGCCCAGGAGGCCGGGGGGCGACTCGCTACAATGAGCAGTTCTTC. Protein: CASSPGGRGATRYNEQFF.